Presented here are 21 T cell receptor beta chains from one specimen sequenced in a study of beta chain features in type 1 diabetes. Expressed TCRB transcripts got sequenced, as all isolated RNA was reverse transcribed. The method was immunoSEQ multiplex PCR; TCRdb's version includes in-frame clones alone and lacks a portion of them. The sample records some 330,000 clones, about 11% being singletons. Source material: naive CD4+ T cells from blood. The receptors originated from a young woman in good health.

The sample holds a few counts of this clone. This sequence joins TRBV25-1 and TRBJ2-7, with D maybe TRBD1 (5 bases). Germline CDR1 and CDR2: MGHDK and SYGVNS. The CDR3 is 15 amino acids. V was shortened by 3 bases and J by 1 base, with 13 bases between the two germline ends. The CDR3 spells CASSDVTGLSYEQYF. In DNA form, the CDR3 reads TGTGCCAGCAGTGATGTTACAGGTTTATCCTACGAGCAGTACTTC.

The genes are TRBV5-4 and TRBJ1-2; D is unresolved. This CDR3 comprises 16 residues. The germline gives CDR1 SGHNT, CDR2 YYREEE (reference sequence). V gave up 3 bases and J gave up 6 bases, with 21 bases separating them. The CDR3 DNA follows: TGTGCCAGCAGCTGGGGTCGCCGGGGTGGTGGCAATGGCTACACCTTC. Residues: CASSWGRRGGGNGYTF.

In its sample, this clone was seen a few times. The V gene is TRBV10-3, the J gene TRBJ2-2; no definite D call. CDR1 and CDR2 from the germline V gene are ENHRY and SYGVKD. The CDR3 is made up of 13 amino acids. V was pared by 6 bases and J by 1 base, with 6 bases between. The CDR3: CAIRSKNTGELFF. Here the CDR3 DNA reads TGTGCCATCAGATCTAAGAACACCGGGGAGCTGTTTTTT.

The chain joins TRBV30 to TRBJ2-7; D might be TRBD2 (6 bases). The CDR3 is 14 amino acids. Germline V gene sequence: CDR1 GTSNPN, CDR2 SVGIG (reference sequence). Between the trimmed V and J ends, which lost 3 bases and 1 base, there was a span of 13 bases. In nucleotides, the CDR3 is TGTGCCTGGAGGCCCCGGGGGATGTCCTACGAGCAGTACTTC. It specifies CAWRPRGMSYEQYF. Complete variable domain (other parts from reference TRBV30 and TRBJ2-7): SQTIHQWPATLVQPVGSPLSLECTVEGTSNPNLYWYRQAAGRGLQLLFYSVGIGQISSEVPQNLSASRPQDRQFILSSKKLLLSDSGFYLCAWRPRGMSYEQYFGPGTRLTVT.

There are a few counts of this clone. The rearrangement uses TRBV28 and TRBJ2-7; 10 nucleotides line up with TRBD1. Per germline, CDR1 MDHEN and CDR2 SYDVKM. This CDR3 contains 17 residues. The V and J ends lost 3 bases and 4 bases, in that order; junction bases with no gene match: 12. CDR3 region: CASSFLRTGTGVYEQYF. CDR3 nucleotides: TGTGCCAGCAGTTTTCTTCGGACCGGGACAGGGGTGTACGAGCAGTACTTC.

The chain uses TRBV2 and TRBJ1-2; D not certain. V lost 4 bases and J 2 bases, leaving 8 bases between the germline ends. The CDR3 length is 13 residues. The germline CDR1 and CDR2 sequences are SNHLY and FYNNEI. The CDR3 nucleotides read TGTGCCAGCAGTGGGCTTCTGAACTATGGCTACACCTTC. Protein product: CASSGLLNYGYTF.

This rearrangement joins TRBV29-1 to TRBJ2-1, with TRBD1 as a possible D gene (6 bases). In germline, CDR1 is SQVTM, CDR2 ANQGSEA. The V gene lost 5 bases and the J gene lost 0 bases, with 17 bases spanning the gap. The CDR3 is made up of 16 amino acids. CDR3 protein: CSVSGDTLSSYNEQFF. The DNA for the CDR3 is TGCAGCGTTTCCGGGGACACCTTAAGCTCCTACAATGAGCAGTTCTTC.

This chain joins TRBV9 and TRBJ2-5; 12 nucleotides line up with TRBD2. The CDR3 length is 16 residues. CDR1 and CDR2 from the germline V gene are SGDLS and YYNGEE. With V trimmed by 2 bases and J by 5 bases, 7 bases remained unmatched. CDR3 DNA: TGTGCCAGCAGCGTCGCTAGCGGGAGGGCCCCGGAGACCCAGTACTTC. Its protein is CASSVASGRAPETQYF.

The chain has TRBV19 and TRBJ2-7, with a tentative D call TRBD1 (6 bases). CDR1 and CDR2 from the germline V gene are LNHDA and SQIVND (reference sequence). The CDR3 has 14 residues. Trimming cost V 6 bases and J 5 bases, with 17 bases left between them. This chain's CDR3 is CASRDPGQSHEQYF. CDR3 nucleotide sequence: TGTGCCAGTAGAGACCCAGGACAGTCCCACGAGCAGTACTTC.

The DNA of the CDR3 is TGTGCCAGCAGCAAGGACATCACAGATACGCAGTATTTT. It translates to CASSKDITDTQYF. The V and J genes are TRBV5-5 and TRBJ2-3; the D gene is possibly TRBD1 (5 bases). CDR1 is SGHKS and CDR2 is YYEKEE in the germline V gene (reference sequence). CDR3 length equals 13 residues. V lost 4 bases to trimming and J lost 2 bases, with 8 bases between them.

The chain has TRBV6-4 and TRBJ2-3, with 12 bases aligning to TRBD2. The V and J ends lost 10 bases and 5 bases, in that order; junction bases with no gene match: 7. Germline V gene lookup returns CDR1 MRHNA and CDR2 SNTAGT. The CDR3 loop spans 14 amino acids. Written as DNA, the CDR3 is TGTGCCACCTCGACTAGCGGGAGTGTAGATACGCAGTATTTT. This gives the protein CATSTSGSVDTQYF.

The V call is TRBV5-4, the J call TRBJ2-3, with TRBD2 matching 13 bases. Trimming cost V 2 bases and J 0 bases; bases outside gene matches: 0. The CDR3 has 16 amino acids. CDR1 is SGHNT and CDR2 is YYREEE in the germline V gene (reference sequence). The CDR3, as DNA: TGTGCCAGCAGCTTACTAGCGGGAGGGAGCACAGATACGCAGTATTTT. This gives the protein CASSLLAGGSTDTQYF.

This clone turned up a few times. This CDR3 is also generated by other DNA sequences in the sample. The V and J genes are TRBV2 and TRBJ2-1, with 8 bases fitting TRBD2. The CDR3 has 13 amino acids. V shed 7 bases and J 4 bases; nucleotides not matched to a gene: 3. The germline CDR1 and CDR2 sequences are SNHLY and FYNNEI. Written as DNA, the CDR3 is TGTGCCAGCACGGGAGGGCCTTACAATGAGCAGTTCTTC. Translating it yields CASTGGPYNEQFF.

This clone has more than one count but fewer than ten. The genes are TRBV2 and TRBJ2-1, with 9 bases identical to TRBD2. CDR3 length: 18 residues. After removal of 8 bases from V and 3 bases from J, the junction contained 17 bases not matched to a gene. Germline assignment: CDR1 SNHLY and CDR2 FYNNEI. CDR3 region: CASPPQGGLAGSYNEQFF. The DNA of the CDR3 is TGTGCCAGCCCTCCTCAGGGGGGGCTAGCGGGAAGCTACAATGAGCAGTTCTTC.

The V gene is TRBV14, the J gene TRBJ2-1; tentatively, D is TRBD2 (5 bases). The germline V gene has CDR1 SGHDN and CDR2 FVKESK. This CDR3 contains 15 residues. V lost 4 bases to trimming and J lost 6 bases, with 16 bases between them. The CDR3 spells CASSPRRRLSNEQFF. The CDR3 DNA follows: TGTGCCAGCAGCCCCCGTAGGAGACTAAGCAATGAGCAGTTCTTC.

The genes are TRBV30 and TRBJ1-5; TRBD1 aligns across 7 bases. This CDR3 comprises 16 residues. CDR1 and CDR2 (germline): GTSNPN, SVGIG (reference sequence). V lost 2 bases, J lost 8 bases, and 15 bases stayed unmatched. The CDR3 region is CAWSPGGSARWEPQHF. In nucleotides, the CDR3 is TGTGCCTGGAGTCCAGGGGGTTCGGCCCGTTGGGAGCCCCAGCATTTT.

This clone occurred a few times. This chain joins TRBV18 and TRBJ2-7, with a tentative D call TRBD1 (6 bases). With 6 bases removed from V and 6 bases from J, the gap between germline ends came to 18 bases. Germline V gives CDR1 KGHSH, CDR2 LQKENI. This CDR3 has 14 residues. The CDR3 loop reads CASSPSGHLGEQYF. As DNA, the CDR3 is TGTGCCAGCTCGCCCTCGGGACACCTAGGCGAGCAGTACTTC.

J is TRBJ2-1 and V is TRBV11-3; 7 positions agree with TRBD2. The CDR3 covers 14 residues. J gave up 8 bases and V 1 base, and 5 bases lay outside the gene matches. CDR1 SGHNT and CDR2 YENEEA come from the germline V gene. The CDR3 spells CASSLAWEGHEQFF. CDR3 nucleotides: TGTGCCAGCAGCTTAGCGTGGGAGGGGCATGAGCAGTTCTTC.

The V call is TRBV20-1, the J call TRBJ2-3; 7 nucleotides match TRBD2. With 4 bases clipped from V and 6 bases from J, the junction kept 1 base outside the gene matches. The CDR3 has 11 residues. Germline-derived CDR1 and CDR2 are DFQATT and SNEGSKA (reference sequence). The CDR3 region is CSAKLADTQYF. For the CDR3, the DNA is TGCAGTGCTAAACTAGCGGATACGCAGTATTTT.

This clone was recorded a few times. This chain uses TRBV28 with TRBJ2-1, with D possibly being TRBD2 (6 bases). The CDR3 sequence is 13 residues long. Trimming removed 5 bases from V and 6 bases from J, with 11 bases in between. Germline lookup yields CDR1 MDHEN and CDR2 SYDVKM. CDR3 nucleotides: TGTGCCAGCAGTGTACTAGCCCCCAATGAGCAGTTCTTC. Encoded protein: CASSVLAPNEQFF.

The chain recombines TRBV18 with TRBJ1-5; 9 bases match TRBD1. CDR3 length: 15 amino acids. Germline V lookup: CDR1 KGHSH, CDR2 LQKENI. The junction had 3 bases not matched to a gene; V was cut back by 5 bases and J by 1 base. CDR3 sequence (DNA): TGTGCCAGCTCAATGACAGGGGGAAGCAATCAGCCCCAGCATTTT. Translation: CASSMTGGSNQPQHF.